The 24 T cell receptor beta chains below come from one sample, sequenced in a study of T cell responses to AZD1222 COVID-19 vaccine. Produced via immunoSEQ multiplex PCR; TCRdb's table is partial and in-frame only. The repertoire includes under 170,000 clones, approximately 90% of them detected once, and approximately 3% sits in the top ten. This specimen consisted of peripheral blood, obtained 28 days after the second AZD1222 dose. These receptors originate from an adult who received the AZD1222 COVID-19 vaccine.

J is TRBJ2-7 and V is TRBV13; 7 positions match TRBD2. This CDR3 has 15 residues. V lost 1 base to trimming and J lost 1 base; unmatched junction nucleotides: 4. In germline, CDR1 is PRHDT, CDR2 FYEKMQ (reference sequence). The CDR3 here is CASSLVVGGSYEQYF. DNA for the CDR3: TGTGCCAGCAGCTTAGTGGTGGGAGGGTCCTACGAGCAGTACTTC. Combining the CDR3 with reference TRBV13 and TRBJ2-7 gives the whole variable domain AAGVIQSPRHLIKEKRETATLKCYPIPRHDTVYWYQQGPGQDPQFLISFYEKMQSDKGSIPDRFSAQQFSDYHSELNMSSLELGDSALYFCASSLVVGGSYEQYFGPGTRLTVT.

The chain is built from TRBV3-1 (or the pseudogene TRBV3-2) and TRBJ2-7; 7 bases are a match to TRBD1. CDR3 length: 12 residues. From germline, CDR1 is LGHDT and CDR2 YNNKEL (reference sequence). The V segment lost 4 bases and the J segment 5 bases; nucleotides outside the gene matches: 2. CDR3 sequence (DNA): TGTGCCAGCAGCCCACAGGGGCACGAGCAGTACTTC. Translation: CASSPQGHEQYF.

This chain uses TRBV2 with TRBJ1-1; D may be TRBD1 (5 bases). With 5 bases removed from V and 4 bases from J, the gap between germline ends came to 14 bases. Germline V gene sequence: CDR1 SNHLY, CDR2 FYNNEI. This CDR3 has 14 residues. The CDR3 bases are TGTGCCAGCAGTTGGACCCGGGGGGGCACTGAAGCTTTCTTT. Encoded protein: CASSWTRGGTEAFF.

The V gene is TRBV4-1, the J gene TRBJ1-1, with D tentatively TRBD1 (5 bases). Trimming removed 0 bases from V and 4 bases from J, with 15 bases in between. CDR3 length: 16 amino acids. Germline V CDR1 and CDR2: MGHRA, YSYEKL. The CDR3 DNA is TGCGCCAGCAGCCAAGATCTGGCAGGGCTGGGCACTGAAGCTTTCTTT. This codes for CASSQDLAGLGTEAFF.

This rearrangement joins TRBV3-1 (or the pseudogene TRBV3-2) to TRBJ2-3; 9 positions match TRBD1. CDR3 size: 14 residues. Trimming removed 4 bases from V and 3 bases from J; junction bases left unmatched: 2. CDR1 and CDR2 from the germline V gene are LGHDT and YNNKEL (reference sequence). The CDR3 protein is CASSPGQGTDTQYF. The CDR3 region has the DNA TGTGCCAGCAGCCCGGGACAGGGAACAGATACGCAGTATTTT.

The chain combines TRBV11-2 with TRBJ2-7; 10 bases line up with TRBD2. The CDR3 is made up of 14 amino acids. The trim removed 5 bases at V and 5 bases at J, leaving 6 bases unmatched. The germline V gene has CDR1 SGHAT and CDR2 FQNNGV. The CDR3 nucleotides are TGTGCCAGCAGCGCCGGGACTAGCGTCGACGAGCAGTACTTC. As protein: CASSAGTSVDEQYF.

V is TRBV10-3 and J is TRBJ1-2; 8 bases align to TRBD1. The V gene's germline CDR1 is ENHRY and CDR2 SYGVKD. Trimming cost V 6 bases and J 4 bases; bases outside gene matches: 4. This CDR3 contains 13 residues. CDR3: CAISAGTGYGYTF. CDR3 nucleotide sequence: TGTGCCATCAGCGCCGGGACAGGCTATGGCTACACCTTC.

The CDR3 loop is CASSPTGTRAYEQYF. CDR3 sequence (DNA): TGCGCCAGCAGCCCCACAGGGACTCGGGCCTACGAGCAGTACTTC. The gene calls are TRBV4-1 and TRBJ2-7; the D gene could be TRBD1 or TRBD2 (6 bases each). The CDR3 is made up of 15 amino acids. Germline CDR1 reads MGHRA; CDR2 reads YSYEKL. Trimming cost V 4 bases and J 2 bases, with 15 bases left between them.

This clone was counted a single time. The chain is built from TRBV6-5 and TRBJ1-1; D unresolved. Per germline, CDR1 MNHEY and CDR2 SVGAGI. Trimming stripped 8 bases from V and 5 bases from J, with 12 bases between. The CDR3 is 12 amino acids. The CDR3 DNA follows: TGTGCCAGCGGCTGGGAGCGTACTGAAGCTTTCTTT. Translation: CASGWERTEAFF.

The V call is TRBV30, the J call TRBJ2-7; weak D call: TRBD1 (8 bases). Looked up from germline, CDR1 is GTSNPN and CDR2 is SVGIG (reference sequence). V was cut by 4 bases and J by 7 bases, with 23 bases left in between. The length of the CDR3 is 15 residues. As DNA, the CDR3 is TGTGCCTGGACCCCCGGGGGGCAGGGGGCCGGGGAGCAGTACTTC. It yields the protein CAWTPGGQGAGEQYF.

The chain recombines TRBV29-1 with TRBJ2-7; possibly TRBD1 for D (6 bases). Per germline, CDR1 SQVTM and CDR2 ANQGSEA. The V and J ends lost 7 bases and 6 bases respectively, with 19 bases between them. The CDR3 totals 13 residues. DNA for the CDR3: TGCAGCGCCTTCCTTACAGGGCCCCTCGAGCAGTACTTC. This encodes CSAFLTGPLEQYF.

V gene TRBV9 combines with J gene TRBJ2-2; TRBD2 aligns across 11 bases. Germline V gives CDR1 SGDLS, CDR2 YYNGEE. The CDR3 is 15 amino acids. J gave up 4 bases and V 4 bases, and 3 bases lay outside the gene matches. For the CDR3, the DNA is TGTGCCAGCAGCTTCGGACTAGCGGGCACCGGGGAGCTGTTTTTT. This translates into CASSFGLAGTGELFF.

This clone was detected only a few times. The rearrangement uses TRBV19 and TRBJ2-7; TRBD1 matches at 8 bases. This CDR3 has 14 amino acids. Trimming at V came to 7 bases and at J to 2 bases, leaving 7 bases not matched to a gene. Germline V lookup: CDR1 LNHDA, CDR2 SQIVND (reference sequence). The DNA for the CDR3 is TGTGCCAGTACCCCGGACAGGGACACCTACGAGCAGTACTTC. It encodes CASTPDRDTYEQYF. Based on the CDR3 plus reference TRBV19 and TRBJ2-7, the full variable domain is DGGITQSPKYLFRKEGQNVTLSCEQNLNHDAMYWYRQDPGQGLRLIYYSQIVNDFQKGDIAEGYSVSREKKESFPLTVTSAQKNPTAFYLCASTPDRDTYEQYFGPGTRLTVT.

This clone has just one count. The chain carries TRBV7-8 and TRBJ2-5; D is unclear. Germline V gene data show CDR1 as SGHVS and CDR2 as FQNEAQ. V lost 5 bases and J lost 2, with 18 bases in between. The CDR3 covers 16 residues. The CDR3 loop reads CASSHPSWLGQETQYF. CDR3 coding DNA: TGTGCCAGCAGCCACCCTAGTTGGTTAGGGCAAGAGACCCAGTACTTC.

The CDR3 bases are TGTGCCAGTCTAATAGGGCGGACGGCGAACACTGAAGCTTTCTTT. It yields the protein CASLIGRTANTEAFF. V gene TRBV2 combines with J gene TRBJ1-1; D gene uncertain. The ends were cut back, 9 bases at V and 1 base at J, with 18 bases in the middle. The CDR3 runs 15 residues. Germline values: CDR1 SNHLY, CDR2 FYNNEI.

This chain connects TRBV5-1 to TRBJ2-5, with 7 bases lining up with TRBD1. CDR3 length: 16 amino acids. Looked up from germline, CDR1 is SGHRS and CDR2 is YFSETQ. The junction had 10 bases not matched to a gene; V was cut back by 5 bases and J by 0 bases. The chain's CDR3 is CASRRWTGDYQETQYF. Here the CDR3 DNA reads TGCGCCAGCAGGAGGTGGACAGGCGACTACCAAGAGACCCAGTACTTC.

The chain recombines TRBV29-1 with TRBJ2-1, with TRBD2 matching over 15 bases. The CDR3 spans 15 residues. Germline V lookup: CDR1 SQVTM, CDR2 ANQGSEA. V dropped 7 bases and J dropped 4; count of bases not matched to a gene: 5. As DNA, the CDR3 is TGCAGCGCACCAGGGACTAGCGGGAGGTACAATGAGCAGTTCTTC. Residues: CSAPGTSGRYNEQFF.

Only one count was recorded for this clone. V gene TRBV18 combines with J gene TRBJ2-2; 8 bases are a match to TRBD2. CDR1 is KGHSH and CDR2 is LQKENI in the germline V gene. J gave up 2 bases and V 1 base, and 3 bases lay outside the gene matches. The CDR3 runs to 16 residues. The CDR3, as DNA: TGTGCCAGCTCACCACTAGCGGGGTTAAACACCGGGGAGCTGTTTTTT. Protein: CASSPLAGLNTGELFF.

This chain's CDR3 is CASSQGGSNQPQHF. CDR3 coding DNA: TGTGCCAGCAGCCAGGGGGGGAGCAATCAGCCCCAGCATTTT. The chain links TRBV7-9 to TRBJ1-5; TRBD1 aligns across 7 bases. Germline V gives CDR1 SEHNR, CDR2 FQNEAQ (reference sequence). The CDR3 has 14 residues. V lost 5 bases and J lost 1; bases outside the gene matches: 2. The full variable domain, with the rest looked up from reference TRBV7-9 and TRBJ1-5, is DTGVSQNPRHKITKRGQNVTFRCDPISEHNRLYWYRQTLGQGPEFLTYFQNEAQLEKSRLLSDRFSAERPKGSFSTLEIQRTEQGDSAMYLCASSQGGSNQPQHFGDGTRLSIL.

The chain joins TRBV4-1 to TRBJ1-1; 7 bases line up with TRBD1. V shed 4 bases, J shed 5 bases, and the junction held 4 bases outside the gene matches. Germline V lookup: CDR1 MGHRA, CDR2 YSYEKL. CDR3 size: 13 residues. CDR3 bases: TGCGCCAGCAGCCTCCAGGGGGTAACTGAAGCTTTCTTT. Translated: CASSLQGVTEAFF.

This sequence joins TRBV11-3 and TRBJ2-1; 7 bases agree with TRBD1. Looked up from germline, CDR1 is SGHNT and CDR2 is YENEEA. With V trimmed by 5 bases and J by 6 bases, 1 base remained unmatched. The CDR3 totals 12 residues. The CDR3 spells CASSPGGNEQFF. For the CDR3, the DNA is TGTGCCAGCAGCCCAGGGGGCAATGAGCAGTTCTTC.

This chain joins TRBV7-9 and TRBJ1-3; D gene uncertain. The germline gives CDR1 SEHNR, CDR2 FQNEAQ (reference sequence). V lost 4 bases to trimming and J lost 0 bases, with 10 bases between them. The CDR3 spans 15 residues. The CDR3 DNA follows: TGTGCCAGCAGCTCTGGACGGACCTCTGGAAACACCATATATTTT. Its protein is CASSSGRTSGNTIYF.

This clone showed up just once. The V and J genes are TRBV5-5 and TRBJ2-5; D gene unclear. V was pared by 0 bases and J by 1 base, with 10 bases between. Germline-derived CDR1 and CDR2 are SGHKS and YYEKEE (reference sequence). CDR3 length: 15 residues. CDR3 coding DNA: TGTGCCAGCAGCTTGGGACTGGCCCCCCAAGAGACCCAGTACTTC. Amino acids: CASSLGLAPQETQYF.

The rearrangement uses TRBV19 and TRBJ1-2, with TRBD1 matching over 7 bases. The V segment lost 3 bases and the J segment 7 bases; nucleotides outside the gene matches: 8. The CDR3 runs to 14 residues. Germline V gene data show CDR1 as LNHDA and CDR2 as SQIVND (reference sequence). CDR3 bases: TGTGCCAGTAGTATTCTACAGGGGTTAGGTGGCTACACCTTC. As protein: CASSILQGLGGYTF.